Only one count was recorded for the clone carrying this T cell receptor beta chain. The antigen is undetermined. A read error may account for a junction end that differs from germline. No cell sorting was done before RNA was extracted from the tissue. The data originate from a study of tumor and adjacent non-tumor tissue in lung cancer. Study background: Each sample yielded around 4 million productive TCRbeta reads on average. Whole-study results and caveats: Compared with tumor, normal lung showed significantly lower TCR diversity. Shorter survival was associated with higher TCR diversity in tumors.

Germline V gene data show CDR1 as SGHNT and CDR2 as YENEEA. The CDR3 contains 16 residues. The library came from three nested PCR rounds adapted from ARM-PCR protocols. TCRdb reprocessed the multiplex PCR reads with MiXCR, giving one entry per CDR3 protein. The data show about 200,000 distinct CDR3 sequences, less than 80% seen once. The chain carries TRBV11-3 and TRBJ1-1; D unresolved. Source material: lung tumor tissue. This receptor was identified in a man in his 60s with non-small cell lung cancer. The CDR3: CSSSLGIARMNTEAFF. CDR3 nucleotides: TGTTCCAGTAGCTTAGGAATTGCAAGAATGAACACTGAAGCTTTCTTT. Full variable domain (outside the CDR3, taken from reference TRBV11-3 and TRBJ1-1): EAGVVQSPRYKIIEKKQPVAFWCNPISGHNTLYWYLQNLGQGPELLIRYENEEAVDDSQLPKDRFSAERLKGVDSTLKIQPAELGDSAVYLCSSSLGIARMNTEAFFGQGTRLTVV.